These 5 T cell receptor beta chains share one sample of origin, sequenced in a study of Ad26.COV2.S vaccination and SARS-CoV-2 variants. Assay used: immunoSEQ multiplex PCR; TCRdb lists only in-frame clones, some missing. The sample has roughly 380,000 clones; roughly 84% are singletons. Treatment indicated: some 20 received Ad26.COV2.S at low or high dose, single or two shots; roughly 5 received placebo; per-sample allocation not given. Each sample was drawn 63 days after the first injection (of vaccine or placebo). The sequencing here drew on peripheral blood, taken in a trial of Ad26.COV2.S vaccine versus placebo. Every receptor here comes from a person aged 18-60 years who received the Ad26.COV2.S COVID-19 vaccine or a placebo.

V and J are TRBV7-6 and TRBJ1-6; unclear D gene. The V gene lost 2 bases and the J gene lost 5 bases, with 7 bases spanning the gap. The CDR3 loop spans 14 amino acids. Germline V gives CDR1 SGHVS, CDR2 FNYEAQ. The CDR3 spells CASSLRQDNSPLHF. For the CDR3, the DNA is TGTGCCAGCAGCTTACGTCAGGATAATTCACCCCTCCACTTT. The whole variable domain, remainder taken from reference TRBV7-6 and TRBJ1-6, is GAGVSQSPRYKVTKRGQDVALRCDPISGHVSLYWYRQALGQGPEFLTYFNYEAQQDKSGLPNDRFSAERPEGSISTLTIQRTEQRDSAMYRCASSLRQDNSPLHFGNGTRLTVT.

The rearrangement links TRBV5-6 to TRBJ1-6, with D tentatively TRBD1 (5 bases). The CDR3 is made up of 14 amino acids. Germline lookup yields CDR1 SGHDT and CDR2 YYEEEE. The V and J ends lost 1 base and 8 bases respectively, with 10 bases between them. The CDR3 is CASSLPGLDSPLHF. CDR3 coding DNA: TGTGCCAGCAGCTTGCCAGGGCTGGATTCACCCCTCCACTTT. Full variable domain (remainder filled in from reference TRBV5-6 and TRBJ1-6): DAGVTQSPTHLIKTRGQQVTLRCSPKSGHDTVSWYQQALGQGPQFIFQYYEEEERQRGNFPDRFSGHQFPNYSSELNVNALLLGDSALYLCASSLPGLDSPLHFGNGTRLTVT.

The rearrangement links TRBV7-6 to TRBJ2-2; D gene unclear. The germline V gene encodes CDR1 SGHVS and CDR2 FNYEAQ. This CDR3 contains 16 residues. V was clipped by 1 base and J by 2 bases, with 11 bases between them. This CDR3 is CASSLGAEGNTGELFF. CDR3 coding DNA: TGTGCCAGCAGCTTAGGTGCCGAAGGTAACACCGGGGAGCTGTTTTTT.

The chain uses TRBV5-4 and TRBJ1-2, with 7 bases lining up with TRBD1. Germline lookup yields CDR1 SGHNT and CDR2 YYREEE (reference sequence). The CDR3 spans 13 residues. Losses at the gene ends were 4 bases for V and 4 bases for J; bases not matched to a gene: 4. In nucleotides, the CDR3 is TGTGCCAGCAGCCCCAGGACAGGCTATGGCTACACCTTC. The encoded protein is CASSPRTGYGYTF.

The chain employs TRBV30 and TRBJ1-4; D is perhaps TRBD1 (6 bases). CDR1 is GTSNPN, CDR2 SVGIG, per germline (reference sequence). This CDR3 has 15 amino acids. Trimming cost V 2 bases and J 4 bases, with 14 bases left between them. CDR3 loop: CAWSTQGLSNEKLFF. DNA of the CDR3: TGTGCCTGGAGTACACAGGGTCTGAGTAATGAAAAACTGTTTTTT.